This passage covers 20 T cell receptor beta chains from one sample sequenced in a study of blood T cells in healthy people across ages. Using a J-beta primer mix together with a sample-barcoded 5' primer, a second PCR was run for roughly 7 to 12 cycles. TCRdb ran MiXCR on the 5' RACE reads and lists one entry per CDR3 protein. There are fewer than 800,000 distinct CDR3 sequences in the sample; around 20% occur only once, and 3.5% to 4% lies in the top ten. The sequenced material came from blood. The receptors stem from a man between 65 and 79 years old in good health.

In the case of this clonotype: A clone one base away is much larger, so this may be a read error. The CDR3 DNA follows: TGTGCCAGCAGCCAAGGTTGGGGGACCACTGAAGCTTTCTTT. Its protein is CASSQGWGTTEAFF. The J gene is TRBJ1-1, the V gene TRBV3-1, with TRBD1 as a possible D gene (5 bases). The V gene lost 1 base and the J gene lost 4 bases, with 10 bases spanning the gap. The CDR3 consists of 14 residues. CDR1 and CDR2 (germline): LGHDT, YNNKEL (reference sequence).

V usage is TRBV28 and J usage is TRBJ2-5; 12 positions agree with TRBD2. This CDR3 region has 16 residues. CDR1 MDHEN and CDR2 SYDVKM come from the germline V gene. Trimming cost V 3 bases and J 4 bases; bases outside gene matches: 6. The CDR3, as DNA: TGTGCCAGCAGTTTTCCTAGCGGGAGGGCCGTAGAGACCCAGTACTTC. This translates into CASSFPSGRAVETQYF.

In DNA form, the CDR3 reads TGTGCCAGCAGCGTAACTTGGAGCTCCTACGAGCAGTACTTC. This translates into CASSVTWSSYEQYF. The chain links TRBV9 to TRBJ2-7; D not certain. The CDR3 is 14 residues long. Trimming removed 1 base at V and 0 bases at J, with 8 bases between. Germline V gene data show CDR1 as SGDLS and CDR2 as YYNGEE.

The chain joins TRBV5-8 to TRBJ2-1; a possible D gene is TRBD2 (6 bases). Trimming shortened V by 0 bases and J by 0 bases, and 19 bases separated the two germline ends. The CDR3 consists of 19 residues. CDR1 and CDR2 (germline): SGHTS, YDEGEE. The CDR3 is CASSLATFLGGNSYNEQFF. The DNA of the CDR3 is TGTGCCAGCAGCTTGGCCACGTTTTTAGGCGGGAACTCCTACAATGAGCAGTTCTTC.

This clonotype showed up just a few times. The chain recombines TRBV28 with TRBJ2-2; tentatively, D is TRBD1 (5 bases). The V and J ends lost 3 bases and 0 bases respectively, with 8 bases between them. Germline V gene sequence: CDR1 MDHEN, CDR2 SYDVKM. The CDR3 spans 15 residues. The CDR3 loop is CASSLLQANTGELFF. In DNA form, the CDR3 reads TGTGCCAGCAGTTTGTTACAGGCGAACACCGGGGAGCTGTTTTTT.

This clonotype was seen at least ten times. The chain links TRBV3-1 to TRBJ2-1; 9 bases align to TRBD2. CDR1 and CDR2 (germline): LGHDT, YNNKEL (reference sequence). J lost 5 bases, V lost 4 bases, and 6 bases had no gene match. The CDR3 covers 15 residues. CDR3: CASSLWTSANNEQFF. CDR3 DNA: TGTGCCAGCAGCCTTTGGACTAGCGCCAACAATGAGCAGTTCTTC.

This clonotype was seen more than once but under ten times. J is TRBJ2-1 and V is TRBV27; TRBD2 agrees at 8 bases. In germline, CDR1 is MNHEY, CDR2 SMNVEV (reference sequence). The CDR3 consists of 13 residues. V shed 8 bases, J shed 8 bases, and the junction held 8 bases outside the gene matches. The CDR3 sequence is CASGTGTRYEQFF. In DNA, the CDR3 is TGTGCCAGCGGAACCGGGACTAGATATGAGCAGTTCTTC.

This chain's CDR3 is CASSSTTSGSNEQFF. The CDR3 coding sequence is TGCGCCAGCAGCTCGACTACTAGCGGGAGTAATGAGCAGTTCTTC. The chain combines TRBV5-1 with TRBJ2-1, with TRBD2 identical over 11 bases. J was trimmed by 7 bases and V by 3 bases; bases with no gene match: 6. This CDR3 has 15 amino acids. The V gene's germline CDR1 is SGHRS and CDR2 YFSETQ.

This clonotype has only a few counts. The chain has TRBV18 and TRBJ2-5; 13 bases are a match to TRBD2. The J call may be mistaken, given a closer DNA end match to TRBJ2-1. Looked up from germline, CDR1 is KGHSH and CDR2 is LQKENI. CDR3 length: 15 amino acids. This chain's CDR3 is CASSPGTSGTGEQFF. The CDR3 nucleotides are TGTGCCAGCTCACCGGGGACTAGCGGGACGGGTGAGCAGTTCTTC.

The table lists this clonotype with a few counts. CDR3 protein: CASSSGGGTDTQYF. CDR3 sequence (DNA): TGTGCCAGCAGCTCAGGGGGTGGCACAGATACGCAGTATTTT. V is TRBV5-6 and J is TRBJ2-3, with 7 bases fitting TRBD1. After removal of 3 bases from V and 1 base from J, the junction contained 2 bases not matched to a gene. The germline V gene has CDR1 SGHDT and CDR2 YYEEEE. The CDR3 sequence is 14 residues long.

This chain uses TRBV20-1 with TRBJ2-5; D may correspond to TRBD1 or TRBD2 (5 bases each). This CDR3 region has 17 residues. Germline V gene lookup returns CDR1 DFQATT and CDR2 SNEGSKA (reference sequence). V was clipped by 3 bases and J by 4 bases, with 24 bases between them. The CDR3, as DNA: TGCAGTGCTAGTCCTTCTTTGCTAGCTTCGCAGGGAGAGACCCAGTACTTC. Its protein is CSASPSLLASQGETQYF.

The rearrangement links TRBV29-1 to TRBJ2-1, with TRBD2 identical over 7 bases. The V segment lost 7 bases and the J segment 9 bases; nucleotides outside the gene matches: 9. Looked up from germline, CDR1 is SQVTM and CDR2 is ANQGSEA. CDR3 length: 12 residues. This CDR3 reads CSEIGLDGEQFF. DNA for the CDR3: TGCAGCGAAATCGGACTAGACGGTGAGCAGTTCTTC.

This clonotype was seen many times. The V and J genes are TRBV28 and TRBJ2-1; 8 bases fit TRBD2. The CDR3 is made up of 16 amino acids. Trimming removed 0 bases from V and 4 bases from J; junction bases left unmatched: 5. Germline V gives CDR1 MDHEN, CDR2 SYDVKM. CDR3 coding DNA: TGTGCCAGCAGTTTATGGAGTAGCGGGACGTACAATGAGCAGTTCTTC. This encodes CASSLWSSGTYNEQFF. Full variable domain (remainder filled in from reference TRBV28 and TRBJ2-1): DVKVTQSSRYLVKRTGEKVFLECVQDMDHENMFWYRQDPGLGLRLIYFSYDVKMKEKGDIPEGYSVSREKKERFSLILESASTNQTSMYLCASSLWSSGTYNEQFFGPGTRLTVL.

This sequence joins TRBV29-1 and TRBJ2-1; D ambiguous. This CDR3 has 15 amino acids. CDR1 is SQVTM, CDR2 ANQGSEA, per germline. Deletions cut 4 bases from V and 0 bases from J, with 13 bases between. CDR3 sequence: CSVGGTDSSYNEQFF. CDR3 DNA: TGCAGCGTTGGGGGAACGGATAGCTCCTACAATGAGCAGTTCTTC.

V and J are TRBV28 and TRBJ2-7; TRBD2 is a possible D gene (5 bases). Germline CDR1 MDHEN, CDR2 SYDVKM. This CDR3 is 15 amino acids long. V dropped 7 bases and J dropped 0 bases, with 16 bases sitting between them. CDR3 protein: CASTEGGGHSYEQYF. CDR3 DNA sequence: TGTGCCAGCACCGAAGGAGGCGGGCACTCCTACGAGCAGTACTTC.

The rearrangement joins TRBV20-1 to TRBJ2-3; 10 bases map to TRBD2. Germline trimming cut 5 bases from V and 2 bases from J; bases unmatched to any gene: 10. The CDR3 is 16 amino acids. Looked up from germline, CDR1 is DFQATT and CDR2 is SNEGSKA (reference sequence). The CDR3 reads CSAQLGLAEHTDTQYF. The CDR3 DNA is TGCAGTGCTCAGTTAGGACTAGCGGAGCACACAGATACGCAGTATTTT.

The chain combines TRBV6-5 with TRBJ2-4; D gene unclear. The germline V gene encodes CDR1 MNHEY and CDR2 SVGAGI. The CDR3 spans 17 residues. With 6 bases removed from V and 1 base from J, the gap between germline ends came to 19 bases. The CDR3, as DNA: TGTGCCAGCAGCCCGATCGACATCGCCTTCGCCAAAAACATTCAGTACTTC. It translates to CASSPIDIAFAKNIQYF.

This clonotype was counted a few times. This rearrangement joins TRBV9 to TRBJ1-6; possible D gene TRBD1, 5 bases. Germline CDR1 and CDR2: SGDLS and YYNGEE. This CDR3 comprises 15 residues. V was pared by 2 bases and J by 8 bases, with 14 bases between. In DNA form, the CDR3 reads TGTGCCAGCAGCGTCGGGACGTATTTGGATTCACCCCTCCACTTT. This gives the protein CASSVGTYLDSPLHF.

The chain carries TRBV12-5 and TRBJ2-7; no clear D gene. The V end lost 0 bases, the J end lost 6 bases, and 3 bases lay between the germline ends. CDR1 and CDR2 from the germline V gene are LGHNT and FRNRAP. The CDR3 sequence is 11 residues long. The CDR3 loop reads CASGLVGEQYF. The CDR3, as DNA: TGTGCTAGTGGTTTGGTTGGCGAGCAGTACTTC.

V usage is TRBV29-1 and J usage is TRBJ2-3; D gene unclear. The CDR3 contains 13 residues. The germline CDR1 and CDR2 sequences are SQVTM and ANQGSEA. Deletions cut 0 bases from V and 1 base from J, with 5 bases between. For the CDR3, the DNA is TGCAGCGTTGAAGATCAGGGCACAGATACGCAGTATTTT. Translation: CSVEDQGTDTQYF.